The following is a TCR beta chain sequence with its context. Its target is not known. With no exception, relapse followed autologous stem cell transplantation in all patients, and brentuximab vedotin exposure varied. This table comes from immunoSEQ multiplex PCR, and its TCRdb copy is limited to in-frame clones, with some not included. The table lists about 15,000 clones, approximately 83% of them singletons. The germline gives CDR1 MNHEY, CDR2 SMNVEV (reference sequence). CDR3 length: 15 residues. Trimming cost V 3 bases and J 0 bases, with 9 bases left between them. The data originate from a study of PD-1 blockade in classical Hodgkin lymphoma. As for the study in general: Once every 2 weeks, patients received intravenous nivolumab at 3 mg/kg. General study findings and limits: In CD4+ cells, TCR diversity went up significantly by C4D1, but in CD8+ cells it did not. Healthy donors reportedly exceeded newly diagnosed patients in baseline TCR diversity. Lower baseline TCR diversity marked trial partial responders and progressors.

The sequence was collected from a human donor with classical Hodgkin lymphoma. The chain has TRBV27 and TRBJ2-1; no firm D call. This specimen consisted of peripheral blood mononuclear cells (PBMCs), obtained before the second cycle of nivolumab. This CDR3 reads CASSFRFSSYNEQFF. In DNA, the CDR3 is TGTGCCAGCAGTTTCAGGTTCAGCTCCTACAATGAGCAGTTCTTC.